A single sample is the source of the 7 T cell receptor beta chains below, sequenced in a study of shared clonotypes between healthy human individuals. Produced via immunoSEQ multiplex PCR; TCRdb's table is partial and in-frame only. The sample consists of about 360,000 clones, around 79% of them appearing once. The sample was memory CD4+ T cells sorted from blood. Indicated subset: CD45RA-negative fraction. The receptors were gathered from a man younger than 45 in good health.

Regarding this clone: This sample includes further DNA sequences coding for the same CDR3. CDR3 residues: CASSLAGLNEQFF. The DNA for the CDR3 is TGTGCCAGCTCTTTAGCGGGATTGAATGAGCAGTTCTTC. The chain links TRBV11-2 to TRBJ2-1, with 8 positions matching TRBD2. V lost 8 bases to trimming and J lost 7 bases; unmatched junction nucleotides: 7. There are 13 residues in the CDR3. Germline V gene lookup returns CDR1 SGHAT and CDR2 FQNNGV.

This rearrangement joins TRBV2 to TRBJ1-1, with unresolved D. Germline CDR1 SNHLY, CDR2 FYNNEI. V dropped 7 bases and J dropped 1 base, with 13 bases sitting between them. The length of the CDR3 is 14 residues. The CDR3, as DNA: TGTGCCAGCAAAAGAGGAATTCGGAACACTGAAGCTTTCTTT. It encodes CASKRGIRNTEAFF.

The CDR3 DNA reads as TGTGCCAGTAGGCCTAGTGCGACCGGGGAGCTGTTTTTT. This translates into CASRPSATGELFF. This chain links TRBV19 with TRBJ2-2; D remains ambiguous. V was cut by 6 bases and J by 5 bases, with 10 bases left in between. Germline-derived CDR1 and CDR2 are LNHDA and SQIVND (reference sequence). This CDR3 contains 13 residues.

The chain employs TRBV7-3 and TRBJ2-6; D uncertain. CDR1 is SGHTA and CDR2 is FQGTGA in the germline V gene. The CDR3 runs to 15 residues. V lost 5 bases and J lost 2, with 10 bases in between. CDR3 region: CASSLSRPGANVLTF. CDR3 bases: TGTGCCAGCAGCCTTTCTCGCCCTGGGGCCAACGTCCTGACTTTC. The full variable domain, with the rest looked up from reference TRBV7-3 and TRBJ2-6, is GAGVSQTPSNKVTEKGKYVELRCDPISGHTALYWYRQSLGQGPEFLIYFQGTGAADDSGLPNDRFFAVRPEGSVSTLKIQRTERGDSAVYLCASSLSRPGANVLTFGAGSRLTVL.

V gene TRBV28 combines with J gene TRBJ2-3; 8 bases align to TRBD2. This CDR3 comprises 18 residues. J gave up 0 bases and V 2 bases, and 10 bases lay outside the gene matches. CDR1 and CDR2 from the germline V gene are MDHEN and SYDVKM. Here the CDR3 DNA reads TGTGCCAGCAGTTTACCCAGTGGAGGGACTAGAAGCACAGATACGCAGTATTTT. Its translation is CASSLPSGGTRSTDTQYF.

This chain connects TRBV5-5 to TRBJ1-5; D unresolved. V was shortened by 4 bases and J by 0 bases, with 11 bases between the two germline ends. There are 15 residues in the CDR3. In germline, CDR1 is SGHKS, CDR2 YYEKEE (reference sequence). The DNA of the CDR3 is TGTGCCAGCAGCCAAATTCCGGTTAGCAATCAGCCCCAGCATTTT. Protein: CASSQIPVSNQPQHF.

The V and J genes are TRBV6-1 and TRBJ2-2; 8 positions match TRBD2. The CDR3 totals 13 residues. The V gene's germline CDR1 is MNHNS and CDR2 SASEGT. After removal of 10 bases from V and 6 bases from J, the junction contained 7 bases not matched to a gene. In nucleotides, the CDR3 is TGTGCCACCGATCGGGGGGGACCCGGGGAGCTGTTTTTT. Protein product: CATDRGGPGELFF.